A single sample is the source of the 18 T cell receptor beta chains below, sequenced in a study of OX40 agonist ivuxolimab in advanced cancers. The data were produced by immunoSEQ multiplex PCR, yet TCRdb's version contains in-frame clones alone and is incomplete. This table has approximately 39,000 clones, roughly nine tenths appearing once. The source material was CD4+ or CD8+ T cells sorted from blood, sampled in a trial of the OX40 agonist ivuxolimab. The receptors shown here come from an adult with an advanced solid tumor such as melanoma, head and neck, liver or kidney cancer.

The chain joins TRBV29-1 to TRBJ2-2; tentatively, D is TRBD1 or TRBD2 (7 bases each). The CDR3 runs to 12 residues. Germline CDR1 is SQVTM and CDR2 is ANQGSEA. The ends were cut back, 7 bases at V and 7 bases at J, with 13 bases in the middle. CDR3 region: CSATGEGGELFF. The CDR3 DNA reads as TGCAGCGCCACAGGGGAGGGCGGGGAGCTGTTTTTT.

The chain employs TRBV4-3 and TRBJ2-7; D is unresolved. V lost 0 bases and J 2 bases, leaving 11 bases between the germline ends. The CDR3 runs to 15 residues. Germline V gene sequence: CDR1 LGHNA, CDR2 YSLEER. The DNA of the CDR3 is TGCGCCAGCAGCCAAGAAGAAGCCAGACCCTACGAGCAGTACTTC. It specifies CASSQEEARPYEQYF.

The rearrangement joins TRBV15 to TRBJ2-6; D gene ambiguous. V was cut by 1 base and J by 6 bases, with 10 bases left in between. Looked up from germline, CDR1 is LNHNV and CDR2 is YYDKDF (reference sequence). CDR3 length: 15 residues. CDR3 amino acids: CATSRVDEEANVLTF. In nucleotides, the CDR3 is TGTGCCACCAGCAGAGTGGACGAGGAGGCCAACGTCCTGACTTTC.

V usage is TRBV27 and J usage is TRBJ2-3; 8 positions match TRBD1. In germline, CDR1 is MNHEY, CDR2 SMNVEV (reference sequence). Trimming at V came to 7 bases and at J to 3 bases, leaving 9 bases not matched to a gene. The CDR3 totals 15 residues. The chain's CDR3 is CASTDRGFLTDTQYF. CDR3 coding DNA: TGTGCCAGCACAGACAGGGGATTTTTGACAGATACGCAGTATTTT.

The chain carries TRBV13 and TRBJ2-1, with 14 bases that match TRBD2. This CDR3 is 16 amino acids long. The V and J ends lost 5 bases and 3 bases, in that order; junction bases with no gene match: 3. Per the germline V gene, CDR1 is PRHDT and CDR2 is FYEKMQ (reference sequence). The CDR3: CASSQTSGGVYNEQFF. The CDR3 DNA reads as TGTGCCAGCAGCCAGACTAGCGGGGGGGTCTACAATGAGCAGTTCTTC.

The chain is built from TRBV7-9 and TRBJ2-7; D might be TRBD1 (6 bases). The CDR3 has 14 residues. Germline assignment: CDR1 SEHNR and CDR2 FQNEAQ (reference sequence). Trimming removed 8 bases from V and 5 bases from J, with 19 bases in between. Written as DNA, the CDR3 is TGTGCCAGCTCAGATACACAGGGCTTCCACGAGCAGTACTTC. Translated: CASSDTQGFHEQYF.

This sequence joins TRBV15 and TRBJ1-6; no clear D. CDR1 LNHNV and CDR2 YYDKDF come from the germline V gene (reference sequence). With 9 bases removed from V and 7 bases from J, the gap between germline ends came to 13 bases. CDR3 size: 13 residues. The DNA for the CDR3 is TGTGCCACAAAACATGAGGGAAATTCACCCCTCCACTTT. The encoded protein is CATKHEGNSPLHF.

V gene TRBV6-1 combines with J gene TRBJ1-1; 7 bases line up with TRBD1. The CDR3 covers 10 residues. The junction had 0 bases not matched to a gene; V was cut back by 6 bases and J by 8 bases. Germline loops: CDR1 MNHNS, CDR2 SASEGT. This CDR3 is CASRDREAFF. As DNA, the CDR3 is TGTGCCAGCAGGGACAGGGAAGCTTTCTTT.

The chain carries TRBV7-9 and TRBJ2-7; D call uncertain. The CDR3 has 13 amino acids. V was pared by 6 bases and J by 2 bases, with 11 bases between. The germline V gene encodes CDR1 SEHNR and CDR2 FQNEAQ (reference sequence). CDR3 sequence reads: CASRISVTYEQYF. The CDR3 nucleotides read TGTGCCAGCAGGATCTCAGTAACCTACGAGCAGTACTTC.

The DNA of the CDR3 is TGTGCCAGCAGTTTTCAGGGGGCGGGAGGCTACACCTTC. This gives the protein CASSFQGAGGYTF. The rearrangement links TRBV27 to TRBJ1-2; 8 bases fit TRBD1. V shed 3 bases and J 8 bases; nucleotides not matched to a gene: 5. CDR1 is MNHEY and CDR2 is SMNVEV in the germline V gene (reference sequence). The CDR3 covers 13 residues.

This clone is termed medium-sized. This chain uses TRBV29-1 with TRBJ2-1; D unresolved. V was trimmed by 1 base and J by 3 bases, leaving 1 base between them. From germline, CDR1 is SQVTM and CDR2 ANQGSEA. The CDR3 spans 11 residues. The CDR3 is CSVEVYNEQFF. The CDR3 DNA is TGCAGCGTTGAAGTCTACAATGAGCAGTTCTTC.

The chain employs TRBV7-9 and TRBJ2-5; D is perhaps TRBD1 or TRBD2 (6 bases each). This CDR3 has 15 amino acids. The ends were cut back, 5 bases at V and 5 bases at J, with 18 bases in the middle. From germline, CDR1 is SEHNR and CDR2 FQNEAQ (reference sequence). Written as DNA, the CDR3 is TGTGCCAGCAGCGGTCGGAGGGGGACGTTGGAGACCCAGTACTTC. Protein product: CASSGRRGTLETQYF.

This clone was counted once. The rearrangement uses TRBV4-1 and TRBJ2-7; tentatively, D is TRBD1 or TRBD2 (5 bases each). Deletions cut 0 bases from V and 4 bases from J, with 13 bases between. The CDR3 runs to 15 residues. CDR1 is MGHRA and CDR2 is YSYEKL in the germline V gene. The CDR3 here is CASSQDGQGAYEQYF. In DNA, the CDR3 is TGCGCCAGCAGCCAAGATGGGCAGGGAGCTTACGAGCAGTACTTC.

This clone was found a few times. J is TRBJ1-1 and V is TRBV9, with D unresolved. Germline-derived CDR1 and CDR2 are SGDLS and YYNGEE. Trimming pared 2 bases from V and 7 bases from J, leaving 9 bases between. The CDR3 runs to 12 residues. The CDR3 reads CASSVGLSEAFF. In DNA, the CDR3 is TGTGCCAGCAGCGTTGGTTTAAGTGAAGCTTTCTTT.

The chain links TRBV7-6 to TRBJ2-7, with 7 bases matching TRBD1. This CDR3 is 14 amino acids long. Trimming removed 0 bases from V and 2 bases from J; junction bases left unmatched: 1. Germline V lookup: CDR1 SGHVS, CDR2 FNYEAQ. CDR3 protein: CASSLAGQTYEQYF. In DNA form, the CDR3 reads TGTGCCAGCAGCTTAGCGGGACAGACCTACGAGCAGTACTTC.

The chain combines TRBV28 with TRBJ1-5; D is perhaps TRBD1 (5 bases). Germline V CDR1 and CDR2: MDHEN, SYDVKM. V dropped 7 bases and J dropped 1 base, with 17 bases sitting between them. This CDR3 has 16 residues. CDR3 in DNA: TGTGCCAGCAACTACGCGGGGGTGTTAAGCAATCAGCCCCAGCATTTT. Protein sequence: CASNYAGVLSNQPQHF.

V and J are TRBV2 and TRBJ2-3; TRBD2 might be the D (6 bases). The CDR3 is 16 residues long. Germline lookup yields CDR1 SNHLY and CDR2 FYNNEI. The germline V and J ends were trimmed by 7 bases and 3 bases, with 20 bases remaining between them. In nucleotides, the CDR3 is TGTGCCAGCACCGCGGGGTATACGGAACGTACAGATACGCAGTATTTT. Amino acids: CASTAGYTERTDTQYF.

On this clone itself: Because the CDR3 is missing its conserved closing phenylalanine or tryptophan, this is likely a read error. The rearrangement uses TRBV14 and TRBJ2-3; no reliable D call. Trimming left V 1 base short and J 2 bases short, with 10 bases between. The CDR3 sequence is 15 residues long. Germline CDR1 reads SGHDN; CDR2 reads FVKESK. CDR3 nucleotide sequence: TGTGCCAGCAGCCAAGCGGAGTCAGCCACAGATACGCAGTATTCT. Translating it yields CASSQAESATDTQYS.